This T cell receptor beta chain was sequenced for a study of blood T cell repertoires in COVID-19. On the study more broadly: Acute-phase and convalescent COVID-19 samples originated in the United States, Italy and Spain. In each case, the material was cDNA or gDNA derived from T cells, B-cell-depleted T cells, or PBMCs.

This clone was seen repeatedly, ten times or more. Germline and junction disagree at one end, which may indicate a read error. The CDR3 is 14 amino acids. Germline V gene lookup returns CDR1 GTSNPN and CDR2 SVGIG (reference sequence). Original analysis: Amplification of reference gene primers was used by the study to estimate nucleated cell counts. TCRdb's table, derived via immunoSEQ multiplex PCR, lists solely in-frame clones and lacks some. That table supplies the V and J calls and clone size; D and trimming were determined from the DNA. The data hold approximately 75,000 clones, with about 70% observed a single time.

This TCR was sampled from a woman aged 80 or over with active or convalescent COVID-19. Material: peripheral blood. The chain is built from TRBV30 and TRBJ1-5, with 10 bases that match TRBD1. CDR3 DNA sequence: TGTGCCTGGAGTACCGGGACAGGGGATCAGACCCAGCATTTT. Translated: CAWSTGTGDQTQHF.